The clone carrying this TCR beta chain was counted once. MiXCR, run by TCRdb on the PCR reads, gives a single entry per CDR3 protein. The table records around 83,000 distinct CDR3 sequences, roughly 49% of them present only once. The data stem from a study of CDR3 diversity in severe acne. In germline, CDR1 is SGDLS, CDR2 YYNGEE. This CDR3 region has 14 residues. Trimming cost V 1 base and J 4 bases, with 10 bases left between them. The rearrangement joins TRBV9 to TRBJ2-3; D gene unclear. Source material: blood. The TCR originated in a male donor with severe acne vulgaris. The CDR3 is CASSVSRAPDTQYF. The CDR3 DNA sequence: TGTGCCAGCAGCGTATCTCGTGCCCCAGATACGCAGTATTTT.